Listed below are T cell receptor beta chains from one sample, sequenced in a study of cytomegalovirus exposure and HLA in healthy donors. The method was immunoSEQ multiplex PCR; TCRdb's version includes in-frame clones alone and lacks a portion of them. The repertoire has some 190,000 clones, about 80% of them found once; the top ten carry 1.1%. The sequenced material came from PBMCs. The receptors shown here come from a woman in her forties in good health and CMV-seronegative. Each CDR3 is given with its conserved first and last residue. Each record gives: D gene, V gene, clone size, J gene, CDR3 DNA, CDR3 protein. A D gene is named only where the DNA matches it firmly. The size entry is marked missing in some rows and otherwise reads once, few, many or a size class.

>.|TRBV5-6|.|TRBJ2-1
TGTGCCAGCAGCCCTTCAGGGGAGGGTGAGCAGTTCTTC
CASSPSGEGEQFF
>TRBD2|TRBV7-6|.|TRBJ2-1
TGTGCCAGCAGCTCGGGCGGTAGCGGGAGGGCCAATGAGCAGTTCTTC
CASSSGGSGRANEQFF
>TRBD1|TRBV30|few|TRBJ2-7
TGTGCCTGGAGCCCGGACAGGGTTTTTTACGAGCAGTACTTC
CAWSPDRVFYEQYF
>.|TRBV2|.|TRBJ2-1
TGTGCCAGCCGTTTTGAACAGGCCTTATACAATGAGCAGTTCTTC
CASRFEQALYNEQFF
>.|TRBV7-2|few|TRBJ1-3
TGTGCCAGCAGCGCCAGGGCGGGACTTATCACGAATGGAAACACCATATATTTT
CASSARAGLITNGNTIYF
>.|TRBV6-1|.|TRBJ1-1
TGTGCCAGCAGTGATTTTGGGGGGGCGGCTTTCTTT
CASSDFGGAAFF
>.|TRBV7-9|.|TRBJ2-1
TGTGCCAGCAGTCATCGGGAGAGGTCCTACAATGAGCAGTTCTTC
CASSHRERSYNEQFF
>TRBD2|TRBV15|.|TRBJ2-7
TGTGCCACCAGCCGAAGGACTAGCGGGAATGACGAGCAGTACTTC
CATSRRTSGNDEQYF
>TRBD1|TRBV5-6|.|TRBJ1-1
TGTGCCAGCAGCTCGGGACAGGAGGCTGAAGCTTTCTTT
CASSSGQEAEAFF
>.|TRBV29-1|.|TRBJ1-1
TGCAGCGGCGAGTTGAGCCTGAACACTGAAGCTTTCTTT
CSGELSLNTEAFF
>.|TRBV5-4|.|TRBJ1-2
TGTGCCAGCAGCTTGGACCAGGGGTCCTATGGCTACACCTTC
CASSLDQGSYGYTF
>.|TRBV29-1|once|TRBJ2-3
TGCAGCGTACTGACAGGCTTTAGCACAGATACGCAGTATTTT
CSVLTGFSTDTQYF
>.|TRBV19|.|TRBJ1-5
TGTGCCAGTACCACTGACCGGAGCGGGCCGCGCCAGCCCCAGCATTTT
CASTTDRSGPRQPQHF
>.|TRBV27|.|TRBJ1-1
TGTGCCAGCGGCCGTTTGAACACTGAAGCTTTCTTT
CASGRLNTEAFF
>TRBD1|TRBV5-1|.|TRBJ2-1
TGCGCCAGCAGCTTGGGACAGGGGGGTTATGAGCAGTTCTTC
CASSLGQGGYEQFF
>.|TRBV19|.|TRBJ1-5
TGTGCCAGTAGTTTAGGGGCCTACCCAAGCAATCAGCCCCAGCATTTT
CASSLGAYPSNQPQHF
>TRBD1|TRBV27|.|TRBJ2-7
TGTGCCAGCAGACGGGACAGGGAGGGCGAGCAGTACTTC
CASRRDREGEQYF
>TRBD2|TRBV7-8|.|TRBJ2-1
TGTGCCAGCAGCTTAGATACGGCTAGCGGCATATACAATGAGCAGTTCTTC
CASSLDTASGIYNEQFF
>.|TRBV7-3|.|TRBJ1-3
TGTGCCAGCAGCGAACAGGGTTTCTCTGGAAACACCATATATTTT
CASSEQGFSGNTIYF
>TRBD1|TRBV19|few|TRBJ1-1
TGTGCCAGTAGTAAAAATCGACAGGGGATATGGAACACTGAAGCTTTCTTT
CASSKNRQGIWNTEAFF
>TRBD1|TRBV27|.|TRBJ1-1
TGTGCCAGCAGTTTAAGGGGGACAGGGGGCACGAACACTGAAGCTTTCTTT
CASSLRGTGGTNTEAFF
>TRBD2|TRBV5-1|.|TRBJ2-1
TGCGCCAGCAGCTTAATCGGGAGGGTTCCCTACAATGAGCAGTTCTTC
CASSLIGRVPYNEQFF
>.|TRBV7-9|.|TRBJ2-2
TGTGCCAGCAGCTATAACAGGAACACCGGGGAGCTGTTTTTT
CASSYNRNTGELFF